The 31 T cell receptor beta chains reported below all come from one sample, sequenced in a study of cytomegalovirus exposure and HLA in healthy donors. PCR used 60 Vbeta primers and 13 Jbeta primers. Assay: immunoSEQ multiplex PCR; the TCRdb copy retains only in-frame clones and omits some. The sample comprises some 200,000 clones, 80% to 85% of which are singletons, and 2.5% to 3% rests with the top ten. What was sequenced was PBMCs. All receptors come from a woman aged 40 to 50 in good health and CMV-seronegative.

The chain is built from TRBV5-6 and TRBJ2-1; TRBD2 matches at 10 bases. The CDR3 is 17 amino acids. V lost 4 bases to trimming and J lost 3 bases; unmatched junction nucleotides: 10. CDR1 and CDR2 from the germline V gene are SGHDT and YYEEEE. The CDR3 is CASSRIGTSGNYNEQFF. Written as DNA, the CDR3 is TGTGCCAGCAGCCGAATAGGTACTAGCGGGAACTACAATGAGCAGTTCTTC.

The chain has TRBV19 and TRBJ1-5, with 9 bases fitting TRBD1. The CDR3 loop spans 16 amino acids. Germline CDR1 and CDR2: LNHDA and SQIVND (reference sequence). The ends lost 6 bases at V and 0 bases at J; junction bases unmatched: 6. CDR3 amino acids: CASSTQDRGSNQPQHF. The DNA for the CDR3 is TGTGCCAGTAGCACCCAGGACAGGGGTAGCAATCAGCCCCAGCATTTT.

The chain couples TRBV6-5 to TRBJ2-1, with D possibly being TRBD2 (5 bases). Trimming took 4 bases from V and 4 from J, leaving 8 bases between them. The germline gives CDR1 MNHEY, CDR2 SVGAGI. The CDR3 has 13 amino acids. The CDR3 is CASSSLGYNEQFF. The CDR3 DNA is TGTGCCAGCAGTTCACTAGGGTACAATGAGCAGTTCTTC.

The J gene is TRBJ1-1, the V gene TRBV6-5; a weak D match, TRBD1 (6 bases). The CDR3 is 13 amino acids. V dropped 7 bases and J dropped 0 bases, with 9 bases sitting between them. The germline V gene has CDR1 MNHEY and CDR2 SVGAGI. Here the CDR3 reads CASTGAMNTEAFF. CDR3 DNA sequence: TGTGCCAGCACAGGGGCGATGAACACTGAAGCTTTCTTT.

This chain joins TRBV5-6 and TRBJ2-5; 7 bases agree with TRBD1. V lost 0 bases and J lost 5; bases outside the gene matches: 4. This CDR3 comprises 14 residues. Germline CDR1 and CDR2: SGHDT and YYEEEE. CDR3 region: CASSLADRVETQYF. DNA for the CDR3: TGTGCCAGCAGCTTGGCCGACAGGGTTGAGACCCAGTACTTC.

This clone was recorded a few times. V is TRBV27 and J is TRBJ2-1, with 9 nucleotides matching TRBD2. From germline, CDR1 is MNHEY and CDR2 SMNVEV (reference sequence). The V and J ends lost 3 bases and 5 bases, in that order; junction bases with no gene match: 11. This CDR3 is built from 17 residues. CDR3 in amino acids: CASSFGVGGREHNEQFF. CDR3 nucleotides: TGTGCCAGCAGTTTTGGGGTGGGCGGGAGGGAACACAATGAGCAGTTCTTC.

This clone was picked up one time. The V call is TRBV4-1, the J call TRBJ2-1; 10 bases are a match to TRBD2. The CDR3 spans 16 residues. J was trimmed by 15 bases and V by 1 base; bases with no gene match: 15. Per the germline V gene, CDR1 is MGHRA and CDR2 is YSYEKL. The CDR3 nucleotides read TGCGCCAGCAGCCAAGTCCTTACCAGCGGGAGGGCCGTCGGGTTCTTC. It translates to CASSQVLTSGRAVGFF.

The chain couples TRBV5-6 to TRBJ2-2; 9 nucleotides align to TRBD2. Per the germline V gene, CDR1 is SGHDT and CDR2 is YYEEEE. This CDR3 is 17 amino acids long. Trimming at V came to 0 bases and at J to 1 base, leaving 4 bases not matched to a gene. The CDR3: CASSLVASGENTGELFF. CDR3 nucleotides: TGTGCCAGCAGCTTGGTGGCTAGCGGGGAGAACACCGGGGAGCTGTTTTTT.

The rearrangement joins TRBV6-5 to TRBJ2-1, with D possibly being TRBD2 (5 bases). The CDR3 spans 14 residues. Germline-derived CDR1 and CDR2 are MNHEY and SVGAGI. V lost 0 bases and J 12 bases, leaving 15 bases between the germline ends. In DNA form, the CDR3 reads TGTGCCAGCAGTTACTCGATGGACTCCCTCAGGCAGTTCTTC. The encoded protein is CASSYSMDSLRQFF.

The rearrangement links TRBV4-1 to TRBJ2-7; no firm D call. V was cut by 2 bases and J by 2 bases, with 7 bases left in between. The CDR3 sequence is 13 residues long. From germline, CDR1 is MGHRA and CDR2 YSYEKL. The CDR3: CASSQQAAYEQYF. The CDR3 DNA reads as TGCGCCAGCAGCCAACAGGCAGCCTACGAGCAGTACTTC.

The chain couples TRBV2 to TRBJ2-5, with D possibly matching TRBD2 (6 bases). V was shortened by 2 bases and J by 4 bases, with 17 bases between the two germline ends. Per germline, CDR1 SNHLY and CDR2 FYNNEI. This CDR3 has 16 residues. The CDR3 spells CASSESPGQGGETQYF. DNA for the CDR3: TGTGCCAGCAGTGAATCGCCAGGGCAGGGAGGAGAGACCCAGTACTTC. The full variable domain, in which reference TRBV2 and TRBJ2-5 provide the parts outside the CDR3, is EPEVTQTPSHQVTQMGQEVILRCVPISNHLYFYWYRQILGQKVEFLVSFYNNEISEKSEIFDDQFSVERPDGSNFTLKIRSTKLEDSAMYFCASSESPGQGGETQYFGPGTRLLVL.

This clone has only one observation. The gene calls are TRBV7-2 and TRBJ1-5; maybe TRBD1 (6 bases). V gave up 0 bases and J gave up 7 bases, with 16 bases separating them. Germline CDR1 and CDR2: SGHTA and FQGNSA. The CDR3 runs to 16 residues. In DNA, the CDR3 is TGTGCCAGCAGCTTAGCGAACCCAGGGGCCAGACAGCCCCAGCATTTT. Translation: CASSLANPGARQPQHF.

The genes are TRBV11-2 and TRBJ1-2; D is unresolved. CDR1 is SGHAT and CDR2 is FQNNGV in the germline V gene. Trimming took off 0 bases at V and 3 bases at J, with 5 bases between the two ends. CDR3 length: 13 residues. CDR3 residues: CASSLDPDYGYTF. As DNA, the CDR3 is TGTGCCAGCAGCTTAGATCCCGACTATGGCTACACCTTC.

The DNA of the CDR3 is TGTGCCAGCTCAAGTCTAGACAGCTCTGGAAACACCATATATTTT. Protein: CASSSLDSSGNTIYF. The chain combines TRBV18 with TRBJ1-3, with a tentative D call TRBD1 (5 bases). The CDR3 is 15 amino acids. Trimming took 5 bases from V and 0 from J, leaving 11 bases between them. Germline CDR1 KGHSH, CDR2 LQKENI.

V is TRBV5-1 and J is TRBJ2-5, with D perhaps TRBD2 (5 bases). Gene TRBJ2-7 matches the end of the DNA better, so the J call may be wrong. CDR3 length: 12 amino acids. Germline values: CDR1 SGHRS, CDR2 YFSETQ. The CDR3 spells CASSLGGYEQYF. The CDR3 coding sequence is TGCGCCAGCAGCTTGGGAGGGTACGAGCAGTACTTC.

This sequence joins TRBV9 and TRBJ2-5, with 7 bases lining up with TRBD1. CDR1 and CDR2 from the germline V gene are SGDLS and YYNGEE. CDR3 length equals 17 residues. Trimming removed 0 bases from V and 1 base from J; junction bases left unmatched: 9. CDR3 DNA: TGTGCCAGCAGCGTAGCACAGGGGACCTTTTTCCAAGAGACCCAGTACTTC. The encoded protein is CASSVAQGTFFQETQYF. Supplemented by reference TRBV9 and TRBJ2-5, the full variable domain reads DSGVTQTPKHLITATGQRVTLRCSPRSGDLSVYWYQQSLDQGLQFLIQYYNGEERAKGNILERFSAQQFPDLHSELNLSSLELGDSALYFCASSVAQGTFFQETQYFGPGTRLLVL.

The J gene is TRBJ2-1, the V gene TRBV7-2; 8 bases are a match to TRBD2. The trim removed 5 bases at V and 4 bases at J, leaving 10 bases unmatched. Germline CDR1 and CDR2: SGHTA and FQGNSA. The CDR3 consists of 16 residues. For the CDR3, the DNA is TGTGCCAGCAGCCCAATCCTACTAGCGGCTTACAATGAGCAGTTCTTC. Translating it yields CASSPILLAAYNEQFF. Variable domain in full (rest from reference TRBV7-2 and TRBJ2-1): GAGVSQSPSNKVTEKGKDVELRCDPISGHTALYWYRQSLGQGLEFLIYFQGNSAPDKSGLPSDRFSAERTGGSVSTLTIQRTQQEDSAVYLCASSPILLAAYNEQFFGPGTRLTVL.

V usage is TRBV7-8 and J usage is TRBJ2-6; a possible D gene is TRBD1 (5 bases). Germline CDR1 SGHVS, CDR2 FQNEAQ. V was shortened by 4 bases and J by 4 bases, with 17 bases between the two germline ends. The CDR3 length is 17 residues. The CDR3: CASSSPTGAPGANVLTF. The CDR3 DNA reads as TGTGCCAGCAGCTCACCCACAGGCGCCCCAGGGGCCAACGTCCTGACTTTC.

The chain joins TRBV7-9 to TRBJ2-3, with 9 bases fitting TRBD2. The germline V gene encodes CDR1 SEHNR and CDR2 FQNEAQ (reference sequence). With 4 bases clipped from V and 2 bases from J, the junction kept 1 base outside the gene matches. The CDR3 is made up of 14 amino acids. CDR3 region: CASSSGLATDTQYF. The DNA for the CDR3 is TGTGCCAGCAGCTCGGGACTAGCCACAGATACGCAGTATTTT.

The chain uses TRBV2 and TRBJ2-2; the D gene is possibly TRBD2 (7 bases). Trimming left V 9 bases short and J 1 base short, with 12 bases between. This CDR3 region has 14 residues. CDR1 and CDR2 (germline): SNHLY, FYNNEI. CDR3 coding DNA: TGTGCCAGGGGGGGGGCCGAGAACACCGGGGAGCTGTTTTTT. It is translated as CARGGAENTGELFF. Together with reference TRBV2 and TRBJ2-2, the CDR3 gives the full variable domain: EPEVTQTPSHQVTQMGQEVILRCVPISNHLYFYWYRQILGQKVEFLVSFYNNEISEKSEIFDDQFSVERPDGSNFTLKIRSTKLEDSAMYFCARGGAENTGELFFGEGSRLTVL.

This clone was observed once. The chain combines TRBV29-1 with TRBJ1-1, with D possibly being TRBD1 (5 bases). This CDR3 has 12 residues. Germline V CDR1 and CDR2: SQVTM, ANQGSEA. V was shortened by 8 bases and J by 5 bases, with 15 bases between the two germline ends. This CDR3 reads CSLTGGVTEAFF. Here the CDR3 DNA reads TGCAGCTTAACGGGGGGGGTTACTGAAGCTTTCTTT.

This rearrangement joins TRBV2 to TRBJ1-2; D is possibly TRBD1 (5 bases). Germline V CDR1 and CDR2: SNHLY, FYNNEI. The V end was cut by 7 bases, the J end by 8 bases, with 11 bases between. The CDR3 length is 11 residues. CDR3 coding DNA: TGTGCCAGCATAGATCGGGGGGGCTACACCTTC. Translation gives CASIDRGGYTF. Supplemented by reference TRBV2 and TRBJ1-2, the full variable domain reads EPEVTQTPSHQVTQMGQEVILRCVPISNHLYFYWYRQILGQKVEFLVSFYNNEISEKSEIFDDQFSVERPDGSNFTLKIRSTKLEDSAMYFCASIDRGGYTFGSGTRLTVV.

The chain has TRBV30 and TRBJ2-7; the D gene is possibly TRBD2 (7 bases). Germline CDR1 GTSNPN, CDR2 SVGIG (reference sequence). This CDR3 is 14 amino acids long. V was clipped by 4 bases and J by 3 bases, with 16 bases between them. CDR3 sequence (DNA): TGTGCCTGGACCACAGGGTTAGCGGGCTACGAGCAGTACTTC. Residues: CAWTTGLAGYEQYF.

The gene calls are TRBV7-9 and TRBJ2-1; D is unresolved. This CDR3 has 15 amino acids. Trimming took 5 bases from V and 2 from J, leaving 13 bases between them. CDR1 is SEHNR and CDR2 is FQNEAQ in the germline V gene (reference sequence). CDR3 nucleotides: TGTGCCAGCAGCCCAATCTCCGTAGCCTACAATGAGCAGTTCTTC. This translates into CASSPISVAYNEQFF.

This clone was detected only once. The CDR3 spells CASSLLADYEQYF. The CDR3 DNA reads as TGTGCCAGCAGCTTGTTAGCGGACTACGAGCAGTACTTC. The rearrangement links TRBV5-8 to TRBJ2-7; TRBD2 might be the D (6 bases). In germline, CDR1 is SGHTS, CDR2 YDEGEE. V was pared by 1 base and J by 3 bases, with 8 bases between. The CDR3 totals 13 residues.

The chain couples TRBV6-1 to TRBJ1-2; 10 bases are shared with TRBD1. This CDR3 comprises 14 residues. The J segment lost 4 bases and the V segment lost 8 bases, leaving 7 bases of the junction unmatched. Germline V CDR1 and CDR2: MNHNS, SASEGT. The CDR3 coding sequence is TGTGCCAGCGAATTGACAGGGGGCGGCTATGGCTACACCTTC. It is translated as CASELTGGGYGYTF.

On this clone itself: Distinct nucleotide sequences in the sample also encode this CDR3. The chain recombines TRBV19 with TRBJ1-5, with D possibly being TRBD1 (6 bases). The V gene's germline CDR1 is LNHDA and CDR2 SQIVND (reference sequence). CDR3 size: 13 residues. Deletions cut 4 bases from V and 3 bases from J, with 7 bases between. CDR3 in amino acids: CASSRQVNQPQHF. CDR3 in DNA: TGTGCCAGTAGTAGACAGGTCAATCAGCCCCAGCATTTT. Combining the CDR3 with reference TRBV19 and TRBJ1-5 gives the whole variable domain DGGITQSPKYLFRKEGQNVTLSCEQNLNHDAMYWYRQDPGQGLRLIYYSQIVNDFQKGDIAEGYSVSREKKESFPLTVTSAQKNPTAFYLCASSRQVNQPQHFGDGTRLSIL.

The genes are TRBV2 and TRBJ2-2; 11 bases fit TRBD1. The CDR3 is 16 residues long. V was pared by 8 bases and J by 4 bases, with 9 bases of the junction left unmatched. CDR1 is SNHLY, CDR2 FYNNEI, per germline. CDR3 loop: CASVGTGGLATGELFF. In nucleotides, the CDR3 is TGTGCCAGCGTTGGGACAGGGGGGTTGGCCACCGGGGAGCTGTTTTTT.

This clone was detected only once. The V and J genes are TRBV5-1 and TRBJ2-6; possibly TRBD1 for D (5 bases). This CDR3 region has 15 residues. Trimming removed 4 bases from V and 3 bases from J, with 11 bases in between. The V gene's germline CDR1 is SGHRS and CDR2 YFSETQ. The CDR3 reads CASSPTGDGANVLTF. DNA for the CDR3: TGCGCCAGCAGCCCCACAGGAGATGGGGCCAACGTCCTGACTTTC. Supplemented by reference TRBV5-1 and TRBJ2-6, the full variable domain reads KAGVTQTPRYLIKTRGQQVTLSCSPISGHRSVSWYQQTPGQGLQFLFEYFSETQRNKGNFPGRFSGRQFSNSRSEMNVSTLELGDSALYLCASSPTGDGANVLTFGAGSRLTVL.

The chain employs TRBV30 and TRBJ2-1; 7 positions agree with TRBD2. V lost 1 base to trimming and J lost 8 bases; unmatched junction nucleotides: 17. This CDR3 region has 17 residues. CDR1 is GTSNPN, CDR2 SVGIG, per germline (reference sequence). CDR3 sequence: CAWSANHWREYLDEQFF. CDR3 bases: TGTGCCTGGAGTGCCAACCACTGGCGGGAGTATCTTGATGAGCAGTTCTTC.

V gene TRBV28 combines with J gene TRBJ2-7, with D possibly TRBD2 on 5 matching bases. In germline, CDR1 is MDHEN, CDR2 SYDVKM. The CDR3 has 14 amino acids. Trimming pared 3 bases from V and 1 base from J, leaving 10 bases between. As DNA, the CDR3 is TGTGCCAGCAGTTTCGTGAGGGATTCCTACGAGCAGTACTTC. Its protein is CASSFVRDSYEQYF.